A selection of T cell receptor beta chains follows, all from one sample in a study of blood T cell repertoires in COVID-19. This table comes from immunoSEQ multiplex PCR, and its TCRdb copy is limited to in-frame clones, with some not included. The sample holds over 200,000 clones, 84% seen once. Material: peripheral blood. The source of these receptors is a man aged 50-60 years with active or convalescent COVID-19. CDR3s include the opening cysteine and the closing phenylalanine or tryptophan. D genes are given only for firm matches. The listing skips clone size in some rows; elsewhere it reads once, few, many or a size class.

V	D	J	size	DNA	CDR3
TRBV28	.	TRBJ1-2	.	TGTGCCAGCAGACCCACAGGAGCGACTAACTATGGCTACACCTTC	CASRPTGATNYGYTF
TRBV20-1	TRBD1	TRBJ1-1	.	TGCAGTGCAACCAAGGGACAGGGAGCTTTCTTT	CSATKGQGAFF
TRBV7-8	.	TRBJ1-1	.	TGTGCCAGCAGCTTAGTCGCGGTGAACACTGAAGCTTTCTTT	CASSLVAVNTEAFF
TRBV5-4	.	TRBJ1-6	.	TGTGCCAGCAGCTTGGACTTAAGCTCCTATAATTCACCCCTCCACTTT	CASSLDLSSYNSPLHF
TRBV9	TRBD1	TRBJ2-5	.	TGTGCCAGCAGCGTAGGTCCAGGGGGCTCAGAGACCCAGTACTTC	CASSVGPGGSETQYF
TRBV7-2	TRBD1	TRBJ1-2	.	TGTGCCAGCAGCTCCGAGGGACAGGGGGCCTATGGCTACACCTTC	CASSSEGQGAYGYTF
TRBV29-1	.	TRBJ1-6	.	TGCAGCGTTGCTGTCTCCTATAATTCACCCCTCCACTTT	CSVAVSYNSPLHF
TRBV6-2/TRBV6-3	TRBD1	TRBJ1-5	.	TGTGCCAGCAGCTACTCGAGACAGGGTTGGCAGCCCCAGCATTTT	CASSYSRQGWQPQHF
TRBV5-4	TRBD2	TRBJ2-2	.	TGTGCCAGCAGCTTGGAGGGACTAGCGAACACCGGGGAGCTGTTTTTT	CASSLEGLANTGELFF
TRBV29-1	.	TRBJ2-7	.	TGCAGCGGGAATTCAGGATACGAGCAGTACTTC	CSGNSGYEQYF
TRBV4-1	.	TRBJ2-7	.	TGCGCCAGCAGCCACAGCCGGGGAGACTACGAGCAGTACTTC	CASSHSRGDYEQYF
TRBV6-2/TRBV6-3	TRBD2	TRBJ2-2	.	TGTGCCAGCAGTTACTCCGCTAGCGGGGGGGTTTTGAACGGGGAGCTGTTTTTT	CASSYSASGGVLNGELFF
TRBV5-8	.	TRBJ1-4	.	TGTGCCAGCAGTGAGTTGAACGAAAAACTGTTTTTT	CASSELNEKLFF
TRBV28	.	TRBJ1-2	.	TGTGCCAGCAGTCAGGGCCCCCGGTACTATGGCTACACCTTC	CASSQGPRYYGYTF
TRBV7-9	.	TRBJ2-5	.	TGTGCCAGCAGCTCGGACAGCCAAGAGACCCAGTACTTC	CASSSDSQETQYF
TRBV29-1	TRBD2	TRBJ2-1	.	TGCAGCGCAAGACTAGCGGGGGGCTCCTACAATGAGCAGTTCTTC	CSARLAGGSYNEQFF
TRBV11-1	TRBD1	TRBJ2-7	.	TGTGCCAGCAGCCCCGGGACAGGGGGCGACGAGCAGTACTTC	CASSPGTGGDEQYF
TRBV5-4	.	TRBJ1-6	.	TGTGCCAGCAGCTTGGGAGATCTCAGGAATTCACCCCTCCACTTT	CASSLGDLRNSPLHF
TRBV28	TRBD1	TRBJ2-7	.	TGTGCCACCAGAAAGACAGGGGGCTTCTACGAGCAGTACTTC	CATRKTGGFYEQYF
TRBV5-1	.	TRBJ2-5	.	TGCGCCAGCAGCTTGGGAGGAGGGACCCAAGAGACCCAGTACTTC	CASSLGGGTQETQYF
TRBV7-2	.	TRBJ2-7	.	TGTGCCAGCAGCTTAGCTCAGGGGCCCTACGAGCAGTACTTC	CASSLAQGPYEQYF
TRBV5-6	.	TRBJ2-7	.	TGTGCCAGCAGCTTGGGAGGCCCCTACGAGCAGTACTTC	CASSLGGPYEQYF
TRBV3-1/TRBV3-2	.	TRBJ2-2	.	TGTGCCAGCAGCCAGGCAGGCCCGAACACCGGGGAGCTGTTTTTT	CASSQAGPNTGELFF
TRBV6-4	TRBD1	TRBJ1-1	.	TGTGCCAGCAGTGACTCGGGGACAGCCAGTGAAGCTTTCTTT	CASSDSGTASEAFF
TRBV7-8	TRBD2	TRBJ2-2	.	TGTGCCAGCAGCGCGAAGCGGGGGAACACCGGGGAGCTGTTTTTT	CASSAKRGNTGELFF
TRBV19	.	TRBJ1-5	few	TGTGCCAGTAGTAAAAGTAATTACCAGGAATATCAGCCCCAGCATTTT	CASSKSNYQEYQPQHF
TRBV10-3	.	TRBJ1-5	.	TGTGCCAGCCGACAGGTTAACAATCAGCCCCAGCATTTT	CASRQVNNQPQHF
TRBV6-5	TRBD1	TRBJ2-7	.	TGTGCCAGCAGTTCTCGTAGGGGGACAGGGGTTGCCGAGCAGTACTTC	CASSSRRGTGVAEQYF
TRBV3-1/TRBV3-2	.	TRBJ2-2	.	TGTGCCAGCAGCCTAATTACCGGGGAGCTGTTTTTT	CASSLITGELFF
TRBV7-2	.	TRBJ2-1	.	TGTGCCAGCAGCACCCCCGGGACCTACAATGAGCAGTTCTTC	CASSTPGTYNEQFF
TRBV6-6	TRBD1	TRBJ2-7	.	TGTGCCAGCAGTTACCGGGACAGGGGATCCTACGAGCAGTACTTC	CASSYRDRGSYEQYF
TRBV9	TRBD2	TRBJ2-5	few	TGTGCCAGCAGCGTAGGAGGTAGCGGGTCCCAAGAGACCCAGTACTTC	CASSVGGSGSQETQYF
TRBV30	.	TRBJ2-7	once	TGTGCCTGGAGTGTCCGGGGATTCGACTACGAGCAGTACTTC	CAWSVRGFDYEQYF
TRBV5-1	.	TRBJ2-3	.	TGCGCCAGCAGCTTGGAGACTTTTGCAGATACGCAGTATTTT	CASSLETFADTQYF